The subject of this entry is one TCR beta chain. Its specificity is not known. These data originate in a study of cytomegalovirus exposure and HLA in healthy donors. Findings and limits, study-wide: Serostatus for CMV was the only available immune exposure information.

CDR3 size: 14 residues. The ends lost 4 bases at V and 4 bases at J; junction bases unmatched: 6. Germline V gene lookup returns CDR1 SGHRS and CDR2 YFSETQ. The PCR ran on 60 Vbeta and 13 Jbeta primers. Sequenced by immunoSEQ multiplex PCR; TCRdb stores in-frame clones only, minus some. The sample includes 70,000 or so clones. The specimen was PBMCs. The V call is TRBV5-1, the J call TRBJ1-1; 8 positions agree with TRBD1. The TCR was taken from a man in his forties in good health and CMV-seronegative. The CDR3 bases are TGCGCCAGCAGCGCTGGACAGGGTGGCACTGAAGCTTTCTTT. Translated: CASSAGQGGTEAFF.